This is a list of T cell receptor beta chains from one sample in a study of shared clonotypes between healthy human individuals. Using immunoSEQ multiplex PCR, the repertoire was profiled, and TCRdb retains in-frame clones only, with some absent. Of approximately 2.1 million clones listed, more than 80% are singletons. Material: naive CD4+ T cells from PBMCs. These receptors all stem from a man in his late teens or twenties in good health. Some clones in this sample may be carry-over from other donors' samples. CDR3s include the opening cysteine and the closing phenylalanine or tryptophan. The D gene is left open where the match is weak.

>TRBD1|TRBV4-3|TRBJ2-5
CASSQDLTTGGYETQYF
>TRBD1|TRBV2|TRBJ2-7
CASRGQGASYEQYF
>TRBD1|TRBV7-2|TRBJ2-7
CASKKWTGSLPPNAYEQYF
>-|TRBV5-1|TRBJ2-5
CASSLPGPETQYF
>-|TRBV11-3|TRBJ1-1
CASSLGAGTEAFF
>-|TRBV11-3|TRBJ2-1
CASSSSRGSNEQFF
>TRBD1|TRBV4-2|TRBJ1-2
CASSQDLRVRGLYGYTF
>-|TRBV6-5|TRBJ1-5
CAGSSRGRQPQHF
>TRBD2|TRBV25-1|TRBJ2-1
CASSGSSGTANNEQFF
>-|TRBV4-1|TRBJ2-5
CASSQVTAVPQYF
>TRBD1|TRBV5-1|TRBJ1-2
CASSGTGGTYGYTF
>-|TRBV11-1|TRBJ2-5
CASSLGGTPETQYF
>TRBD1|TRBV7-9|TRBJ2-5
CASSPRTGEETQYF
>-|TRBV18|TRBJ1-1
CASSPKNTEAFF
>TRBD1|TRBV6-1|TRBJ1-2
CASSPPLRGPNGYTF
>TRBD2|TRBV18|TRBJ2-4
CASSPTSGNNIQYF
>-|TRBV28|TRBJ2-7
CASSLGGIKIYEQYF
>-|TRBV5-6|TRBJ2-1
CASSSFRSNEQFF
>TRBD2|TRBV19|TRBJ2-1
CASSIRLADNEQFF
>-|TRBV29-1|TRBJ1-1
CSVRLNTEAFF
>-|TRBV7-2|TRBJ1-1
CASSLVGDTEAFF
>-|TRBV2|TRBJ1-1
CASSEWAIEAFF
>TRBD2|TRBV28|TRBJ2-1
CASLKWTSAQNEQFF
>TRBD1|TRBV6-1|TRBJ1-3
CASSEAGTGLDTIYF
>-|TRBV13|TRBJ2-2
CASSFEIRAVGESTGELFF
>TRBD2|TRBV7-6|TRBJ2-7
CATVPRLAGYEQYF
>TRBD2|TRBV7-3|TRBJ2-3
CASSSDGRGVTDTQYF
>-|TRBV27|TRBJ1-5
CASSPEGQYQPQHF
>-|TRBV5-1|TRBJ2-5
CASSLSSLGPWFVQETQYF
>TRBD2|TRBV5-1|TRBJ2-5
CASSPPGGAETQYF
>-|TRBV5-8|TRBJ2-1
CASAGSSYNEQFF
>-|TRBV5-6|TRBJ1-5
CASSSYGRAAQHF
>TRBD1|TRBV5-1|TRBJ2-7
CASSSNPQGASYEQYF
>TRBD2|TRBV19|TRBJ2-4
CASKASGSARPGAKNIQYF
>-|TRBV14|TRBJ2-2
CASSLGALPWFTGELFF
>-|TRBV4-1|TRBJ2-5
CASSQDSGTETQYF
>-|TRBV13|TRBJ2-7
CASRLAASSYEQCF
>TRBD1|TRBV28|TRBJ2-7
CASSLMDRVSYEQYF
>TRBD2|TRBV6-5|TRBJ2-7
CASSRAGGTAYEQYF
>-|TRBV5-5|TRBJ2-3
CASSPPADTQYF
>-|TRBV19|TRBJ1-2
CASSMEGGYTF
>-|TRBV7-8|TRBJ1-1
CASSLARGANTEAFF
>-|TRBV19|TRBJ2-7
CASSPGGYEQYF
>-|TRBV5-1|TRBJ1-5
CASSQGTGNQPQHF
>-|TRBV28|TRBJ2-7
CASSLSPARSEQYF